These 18 T cell receptor beta chains came from one sample sequenced in a study of early T cells in non-severe SARS-CoV-2 infection. TCRdb used MiXCR to reprocess the 5' RACE reads, holding one entry per CDR3 protein. The sample shows approximately 67,000 distinct CDR3 sequences, roughly 10% of them seen only once. The sequenced sample was whole blood. The source is an adult who was a healthcare worker with PCR-confirmed SARS-CoV-2 infection or an uninfected control (not recorded which).

This clonotype was picked up a small number of times. The chain joins TRBV4-3 to TRBJ2-5, with 12 bases identical to TRBD2. CDR3 length: 17 residues. Trimming removed 0 bases from V and 5 bases from J; junction bases left unmatched: 7. From germline, CDR1 is LGHNA and CDR2 YSLEER. CDR3 residues: CASSQEPSGRALETQYF. In DNA form, the CDR3 reads TGCGCCAGCAGCCAAGAGCCTAGCGGGAGGGCCTTGGAGACCCAGTACTTC.

This clonotype was counted many times. The chain links TRBV10-2 to TRBJ1-5; D gene uncertain. This CDR3 region has 13 residues. The V end lost 3 bases, the J end lost 6 bases, and 9 bases lay between the germline ends. The germline V gene has CDR1 WSHSY and CDR2 SAAADI. The CDR3 DNA reads as TGCGCCAGCAGTGAACAGTCCGTTCAGCCCCAGCATTTT. Its translation is CASSEQSVQPQHF.

This clonotype was recorded a few times. The chain recombines TRBV7-9 with TRBJ2-3; 11 positions agree with TRBD1. CDR3 length: 15 amino acids. The junction had 2 bases not matched to a gene; V was cut back by 4 bases and J by 2 bases. Germline CDR1 reads SEHNR; CDR2 reads FQNEAQ (reference sequence). The CDR3 reads CASSSGQGATDTQYF. The CDR3 DNA follows: TGTGCCAGCAGCTCTGGACAGGGGGCCACAGATACGCAGTATTTT.

This clonotype occurred many times. V gene TRBV5-1 combines with J gene TRBJ2-5, with a weak D call TRBD1 (6 bases). The V end lost 0 bases, the J end lost 4 bases, and 13 bases lay between the germline ends. CDR1 SGHRS and CDR2 YFSETQ come from the germline V gene. The CDR3 has 15 amino acids. This chain's CDR3 is CASSLAGWGPETQYF. The CDR3 DNA sequence: TGCGCCAGCAGCTTGGCCGGGTGGGGGCCAGAGACCCAGTACTTC.

This clonotype was counted at least ten times. The CDR3 loop is CASSQGLQRLYEQYF. DNA of the CDR3: TGTGCCAGCAGCCAAGGGTTACAACGGCTCTACGAGCAGTACTTC. The genes are TRBV3-1 and TRBJ2-7; D not certain. CDR3 size: 15 residues. Deletions cut 1 base from V and 3 bases from J, with 13 bases between. Germline V gene sequence: CDR1 LGHDT, CDR2 YNNKEL (reference sequence).

This clonotype was counted ten times or more. This rearrangement joins TRBV9 to TRBJ2-7, with D perhaps TRBD1 (5 bases). This CDR3 comprises 16 residues. Germline CDR1 is SGDLS and CDR2 is YYNGEE. With 0 bases removed from V and 0 bases from J, the gap between germline ends came to 13 bases. The CDR3 here is CASSVGEGVSSYEQYF. As DNA, the CDR3 is TGTGCCAGCAGCGTAGGGGAAGGGGTGAGCTCCTACGAGCAGTACTTC. Full variable domain (rest looked up from reference TRBV9 and TRBJ2-7): DSGVTQTPKHLITATGQRVTLRCSPRSGDLSVYWYQQSLDQGLQFLIQYYNGEERAKGNILERFSAQQFPDLHSELNLSSLELGDSALYFCASSVGEGVSSYEQYFGPGTRLTVT.

This clonotype has a handful of counts. This chain links TRBV28 with TRBJ2-1; 7 bases are a match to TRBD2. Trimming cost V 7 bases and J 4 bases; bases outside gene matches: 13. Germline V lookup: CDR1 MDHEN, CDR2 SYDVKM. This CDR3 has 16 amino acids. This chain's CDR3 is CASISMTSSGYNEQFF. The CDR3 DNA is TGTGCCAGCATCTCCATGACTAGCTCAGGGTACAATGAGCAGTTCTTC.

This clonotype was counted ten times or more. V and J are TRBV7-8 and TRBJ1-6; no reliable D call. Trimming took 2 bases from V and 11 from J, leaving 13 bases between them. This CDR3 comprises 14 residues. The germline V gene has CDR1 SGHVS and CDR2 FQNEAQ. The CDR3 nucleotides read TGTGCCAGCAGCTTACAGAGTTTAGGGACACCCCTCCACTTT. This translates into CASSLQSLGTPLHF.

This clonotype was recorded a few times. The rearrangement uses TRBV20-1 and TRBJ1-2; 7 positions agree with TRBD1. The CDR3 covers 14 residues. Germline assignment: CDR1 DFQATT and CDR2 SNEGSKA (reference sequence). The J segment lost 3 bases and the V segment lost 3 bases, leaving 7 bases of the junction unmatched. CDR3 residues: CSASPGTAHYGYTF. CDR3 bases: TGCAGTGCTAGCCCGGGGACAGCGCACTATGGCTACACCTTC.

The chain carries TRBV7-2 and TRBJ1-2; D possibly corresponds to TRBD1 (5 bases). The CDR3 is 13 amino acids. V gave up 1 base and J gave up 4 bases, with 7 bases separating them. Germline CDR1 is SGHTA and CDR2 is FQGNSA. The CDR3 protein is CASSLETVYGYTF. The CDR3 DNA is TGTGCCAGCAGCTTAGAGACAGTCTATGGCTACACCTTC.

V and J are TRBV5-6 and TRBJ2-2; a weak D match, TRBD2 (6 bases). V was clipped by 4 bases and J by 7 bases, with 20 bases between them. CDR1 and CDR2 (germline): SGHDT, YYEEEE. The CDR3 covers 16 residues. CDR3 in DNA: TGTGCCAGCAGCCTTCGACAGCTAGCGTGGGGCGGGGAGCTGTTTTTT. This sequence encodes CASSLRQLAWGGELFF. Full variable domain (remainder filled in from reference TRBV5-6 and TRBJ2-2): DAGVTQSPTHLIKTRGQQVTLRCSPKSGHDTVSWYQQALGQGPQFIFQYYEEEERQRGNFPDRFSGHQFPNYSSELNVNALLLGDSALYLCASSLRQLAWGGELFFGEGSRLTVL.

In this sample, this clonotype turned up a few times. The rearrangement uses TRBV24-1 and TRBJ1-5; no firm D call. Germline lookup yields CDR1 KGHDR and CDR2 SFDVKD. The CDR3 runs 12 residues. V gave up 5 bases and J gave up 3 bases, with 4 bases separating them. The CDR3: CATSAPNQPQHF. The CDR3 DNA follows: TGTGCCACCAGTGCGCCCAATCAGCCCCAGCATTTT.

The V gene is TRBV5-1, the J gene TRBJ2-6; D perhaps matches TRBD1 (5 bases). This CDR3 spans 15 amino acids. Germline V gives CDR1 SGHRS, CDR2 YFSETQ. V lost 4 bases and J 0 bases, leaving 8 bases between the germline ends. Here the CDR3 reads CASSPTDSGANVLTF. The CDR3 DNA is TGCGCCAGCAGCCCGACAGACTCTGGGGCCAACGTCCTGACTTTC.

The J gene is TRBJ1-5, the V gene TRBV27; D ambiguous. CDR3 length: 14 residues. V was trimmed by 0 bases and J by 1 base, leaving 4 bases between them. The germline gives CDR1 MNHEY, CDR2 SMNVEV (reference sequence). CDR3 in DNA: TGTGCCAGCAGTTTATCGGGGAGCAATCAGCCCCAGCATTTT. This translates into CASSLSGSNQPQHF.

The table lists this clonotype with a few counts. This chain joins TRBV20-1 and TRBJ2-1; 12 bases map to TRBD1. CDR1 and CDR2 from the germline V gene are DFQATT and SNEGSKA (reference sequence). The CDR3 covers 14 residues. The J segment lost 10 bases and the V segment lost 1 base, leaving 5 bases of the junction unmatched. The CDR3 coding sequence is TGCAGTGCTAGAGGCCAGGGACAGGGGGCGGAGCAGTTCTTC. Residues: CSARGQGQGAEQFF.

The table lists this clonotype with a few counts. The chain employs TRBV20-1 and TRBJ2-3, with 14 bases fitting TRBD2. CDR1 and CDR2 (germline): DFQATT, SNEGSKA (reference sequence). V shed 5 bases, J shed 5 bases, and the junction held 6 bases outside the gene matches. CDR3 length: 15 amino acids. CDR3 sequence (DNA): TGCAGTGCTCCGGGACTAGCGGGAGAAGGAGATACGCAGTATTTT. As protein: CSAPGLAGEGDTQYF.

This clonotype was seen a handful of times. The chain combines TRBV6-2 or TRBV6-3 with TRBJ1-2; perhaps TRBD1 as D (6 bases). CDR1 MNHEY and CDR2 SVGEGT come from the germline V gene. V lost 1 base to trimming and J lost 5 bases, with 11 bases between them. The CDR3 spans 14 residues. CDR3: CASSYFQGFYGYTF. The CDR3 nucleotides read TGTGCCAGCAGTTACTTCCAGGGGTTTTATGGCTACACCTTC.

This sequence joins TRBV10-3 and TRBJ2-5, with D maybe TRBD2 (6 bases). The germline gives CDR1 ENHRY, CDR2 SYGVKD. The V end lost 0 bases, the J end lost 1 base, and 12 bases lay between the germline ends. The CDR3 is 16 residues long. In nucleotides, the CDR3 is TGTGCCATCAGTGAGTCGACTAGAGCCATCCAAGAGACCCAGTACTTC. Translation: CAISESTRAIQETQYF.